The present TCR beta chain was sequenced within a study of response to subunit inactivated influenza vaccine. TCRdb passed the RT-PCR reads through MiXCR, listing each CDR3 protein once. The data show about 570,000 distinct CDR3 sequences, with roughly 12% seen just once and approximately 9.9% held by the top ten. Trimming took 5 bases from V and 2 from J, leaving 12 bases between them. This CDR3 comprises 14 residues. These data were likewise used in another study, on T cells expressing NK-cell markers. Turning to that study: In generating TCR beta cDNA, 5'RACE template switching with UMIs was used.

The receptor was isolated from a man in his fifties who received an inactivated influenza vaccine. This sequence joins TRBV12-3 or TRBV12-4 and TRBJ2-5; D is undetermined. The source was PBMCs from blood, collected on the day of vaccination. Here the CDR3 reads CASSRTPKQETQYF. The CDR3 region has the DNA TGTGCCAGCAGTCGGACCCCTAAACAAGAGACCCAGTACTTC.